This TCR beta chain was obtained from a study of metastatic and nonmetastatic thyroid tumors. Thyroid surgery took place with no prior treatment in any patient. TCRdb recomputed clones from the PCR reads via MiXCR. The sample carries 11,000 or so clones, approximately 24% recorded once. This clone is medium-sized. V lost 2 bases and J 2 bases, leaving 11 bases between the germline ends. The CDR3 extends over 15 amino acids. Germline CDR1 reads MNHNY; CDR2 reads SVGAGI (reference sequence). This TCR derives from a female donor with papillary thyroid cancer or a benign thyroid nodule (not recorded which). Some clones in this sample may be carry-over from other donors' samples. The chain employs TRBV6-6 and TRBJ2-3; D is perhaps TRBD2 (6 bases). Source material: tumor tissue. CDR3 coding DNA: TGTGCCAGCAGTTACGGGACTTCTGACACAGATACGCAGTATTTT. It specifies CASSYGTSDTDTQYF.